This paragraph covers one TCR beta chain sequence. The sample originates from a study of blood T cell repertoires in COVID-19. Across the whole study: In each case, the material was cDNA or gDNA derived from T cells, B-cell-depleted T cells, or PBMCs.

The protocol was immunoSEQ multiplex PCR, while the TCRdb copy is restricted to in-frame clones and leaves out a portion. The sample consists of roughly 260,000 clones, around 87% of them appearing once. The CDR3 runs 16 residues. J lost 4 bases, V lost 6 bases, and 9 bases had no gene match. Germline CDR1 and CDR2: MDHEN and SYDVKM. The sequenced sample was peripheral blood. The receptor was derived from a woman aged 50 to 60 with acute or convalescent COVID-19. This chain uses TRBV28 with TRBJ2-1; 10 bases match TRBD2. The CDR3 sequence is CASRRSGLADYNEQFF. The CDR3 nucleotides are TGTGCCAGCAGACGTTCCGGACTAGCGGATTACAATGAGCAGTTCTTC.